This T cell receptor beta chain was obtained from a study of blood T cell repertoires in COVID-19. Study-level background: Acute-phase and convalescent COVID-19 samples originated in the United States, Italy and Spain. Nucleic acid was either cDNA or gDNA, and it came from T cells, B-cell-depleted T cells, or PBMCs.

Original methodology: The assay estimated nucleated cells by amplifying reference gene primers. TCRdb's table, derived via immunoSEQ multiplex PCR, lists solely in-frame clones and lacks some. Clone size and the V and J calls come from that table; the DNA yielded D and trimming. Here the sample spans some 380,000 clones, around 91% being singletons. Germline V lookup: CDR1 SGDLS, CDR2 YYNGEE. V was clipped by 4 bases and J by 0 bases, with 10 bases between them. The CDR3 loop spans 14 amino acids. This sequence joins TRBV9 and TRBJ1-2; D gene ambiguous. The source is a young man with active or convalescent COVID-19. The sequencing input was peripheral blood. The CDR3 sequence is CASSPLVANYGYTF. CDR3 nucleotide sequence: TGTGCCAGCAGCCCCCTCGTAGCTAACTATGGCTACACCTTC.